A selection of T cell receptor beta chains follows, all from one sample in a study of T cells in Graves' hyperthyroidism and ophthalmopathy. One entry per CDR3 protein results from TCRdb running MiXCR on the multiplex PCR reads. The table includes about 250,000 distinct CDR3 sequences, about 25% detected once. The sequenced material came from blood. The receptors were gathered from a woman between 40 and 50 years old with Graves' ophthalmopathy. Both conserved end residues are part of each CDR3. D genes are given only for firm matches. Clone size is shown for a subset of rows, as once, few, many or a class of expanded clone.

V gene	J gene	CDR3 length	D gene	clone size	CDR3 DNA	CDR3 protein
TRBV4-1	TRBJ1-1	15	NA	NA	TGCGCCAGCAGCCAAGGGGCAGCTATGAACACTGAAGCTTTCTTT	CASSQGAAMNTEAFF
TRBV20-1	TRBJ2-7	14	TRBD1	many	TGCAGTGCTGAACCCGGGACAGGGAACTACGAGCAGTACTTC	CSAEPGTGNYEQYF
TRBV30	TRBJ1-1	13	NA	once	TGTGCCTGGGACAGGATGAGGAACACTGAAGCTTTCTTT	CAWDRMRNTEAFF
TRBV6-1	TRBJ2-5	14	NA	many	TGTGCCAGCGGGAACCCGGGACACCAAGAGACCCAGTACTTC	CASGNPGHQETQYF
TRBV9	TRBJ2-2	20	TRBD2	many	TGTGCCAGCAGCGACCCCACCGGGACTAGCGGGAGGGCGGACACCGGGGAGCTGTTTTTT	CASSDPTGTSGRADTGELFF
TRBV7-3	TRBJ2-7	16	NA	many	TGTGCCAGCAGCCTGGAAACTGCCCGAGGGAACTACGAGCAGTACTTC	CASSLETARGNYEQYF
TRBV3-1	TRBJ2-5	13	NA	NA	TGTGCCAGCACTCTGACAGTTCAAGAGACCCAGTACTTC	CASTLTVQETQYF
TRBV24-1	TRBJ2-7	16	TRBD1	many	TGTGCCACCAGTGATTTCCCCTTAGACAGGGACTACGAGCAGTACTTC	CATSDFPLDRDYEQYF
TRBV20-1	TRBJ2-3	15	TRBD2	NA	TGCAGTGCTAGAGCGAGTGGGACTAGCGGGGATACGCAGTATTTT	CSARASGTSGDTQYF
TRBV29-1	TRBJ2-5	13	NA	NA	TGCAGCGTTGAACGGACACCCCGAGAGACCCAGTACTTC	CSVERTPRETQYF
TRBV20-1	TRBJ2-7	14	NA	many	TGCAGTGCTACCGCAGACGGGAACTCCTACGGGCAGTACTTC	CSATADGNSYGQYF
TRBV27	TRBJ1-1	17	NA	NA	TGTGCCAGCAGTTTATTTGGTCGGGGTCGGGCTAACACTGAAGCTTTCTTT	CASSLFGRGRANTEAFF
TRBV28	TRBJ2-2	13	NA	many	TGTGCCAGCACTCGGGGGTTTACCGGGGAGCTGTTTTTT	CASTRGFTGELFF
TRBV19	TRBJ2-7	14	TRBD2	many	TGTGCCAGTAGTATAGGTCTAGCGGGATTCGAGCAGTACTTC	CASSIGLAGFEQYF
TRBV6-2/TRBV6-3	TRBJ1-2	14	NA	NA	TGTGCCAGCAGACGTACAGGGACGGACTATGGCTACACCTTC	CASRRTGTDYGYTF
TRBV12-3/TRBV12-4	TRBJ2-7	13	NA	many	TGTGCCAGCAGTCGGGACTCTTCCTACGAGCAGTACTTC	CASSRDSSYEQYF